What follows are 22 T cell receptor beta chains derived from one specimen sequenced in a study of shared clonotypes between healthy human individuals. Some clones are missing from TCRdb's copy, which holds only in-frame ones; the method was immunoSEQ multiplex PCR. The sample includes about 680,000 clones, about 90% seen only once; the top ten take 20% to 25%. Naive CD8 cells lacked CD45RO and underwent positive selection for CCR7, leaving out terminally differentiated effector memory CD45RA+ cells. Material: naive CD8+ T cells sorted from blood. The source of these receptors is a man aged 25 to 40 in good health.

The CDR3 sequence: CASSSWTSGLYNEQFF. CDR3 DNA: TGTGCCAGCAGCTCCTGGACTAGCGGATTATACAATGAGCAGTTCTTC. V and J are TRBV7-8 and TRBJ2-1; 10 bases align to TRBD2. The germline V gene has CDR1 SGHVS and CDR2 FQNEAQ. V dropped 4 bases and J dropped 4; count of bases not matched to a gene: 7. CDR3 size: 16 residues.

This clone was observed once. The rearrangement links TRBV19 to TRBJ2-7; TRBD2 is a possible D gene (6 bases). The germline CDR1 and CDR2 sequences are LNHDA and SQIVND (reference sequence). This CDR3 is 13 amino acids long. V lost 7 bases, J lost 0 bases, and 10 bases lay in between. For the CDR3, the DNA is TGTGCCAGTACGGGGGTCGGCTCCTACGAGCAGTACTTC. It specifies CASTGVGSYEQYF.

The chain uses TRBV7-6 and TRBJ2-3; D gene unclear. CDR1 and CDR2 (germline): SGHVS, FNYEAQ. Deletions cut 4 bases from V and 0 bases from J, with 20 bases between. The CDR3 spans 18 residues. The CDR3 DNA is TGTGCCAGCAGCTCCGATCCCCCGGGTTTGCGAAGCACAGATACGCAGTATTTT. Amino acid sequence: CASSSDPPGLRSTDTQYF. The variable domain in full, completed from reference TRBV7-6 and TRBJ2-3, reads GAGVSQSPRYKVTKRGQDVALRCDPISGHVSLYWYRQALGQGPEFLTYFNYEAQQDKSGLPNDRFSAERPEGSISTLTIQRTEQRDSAMYRCASSSDPPGLRSTDTQYFGPGTRLTVL.

The V gene is TRBV6-6, the J gene TRBJ1-1; possible D gene TRBD1, 6 bases. Germline values: CDR1 MNHNY, CDR2 SVGAGI (reference sequence). This CDR3 contains 16 residues. With 2 bases removed from V and 3 bases from J, the gap between germline ends came to 16 bases. The CDR3 here is CASSYPQGIGYTEAFF. Written as DNA, the CDR3 is TGTGCCAGCAGTTACCCACAGGGTATCGGGTACACTGAAGCTTTCTTT.

The chain is built from TRBV28 and TRBJ2-7, with D tentatively TRBD2 (6 bases). CDR1 is MDHEN and CDR2 is SYDVKM in the germline V gene. V was pared by 11 bases and J by 2 bases, with 19 bases between. The CDR3 covers 14 residues. In DNA, the CDR3 is TGTGCCTGCAAAGGGACTGCCAAAACCTACGAGCAGTACTTC. The encoded protein is CACKGTAKTYEQYF.

The chain is built from TRBV30 and TRBJ2-3; D perhaps matches TRBD1 (5 bases). Germline loops: CDR1 GTSNPN, CDR2 SVGIG (reference sequence). CDR3 size: 17 residues. V lost 0 bases, J lost 2 bases, and 18 bases lay in between. The CDR3 coding sequence is TGTGCCTGGAGTGTACATACAATGTCAGGGTACACAGATACGCAGTATTTT. This gives the protein CAWSVHTMSGYTDTQYF.

As for this clone: The sample contains more than one DNA sequence encoding this CDR3. The CDR3 loop is CASSVGGQGYEQYF. CDR3 in DNA: TGTGCCAGCAGCGTAGGCGGACAGGGCTACGAGCAGTACTTC. The chain links TRBV9 to TRBJ2-7; 8 nucleotides agree with TRBD1. CDR3 length equals 14 residues. Losses at the gene ends were 0 bases for V and 3 bases for J; bases not matched to a gene: 2. Per germline, CDR1 SGDLS and CDR2 YYNGEE.

The genes are TRBV6-4 and TRBJ2-1; D may be TRBD1 (5 bases). The CDR3 is made up of 15 amino acids. Germline V gene data show CDR1 as MRHNA and CDR2 as SNTAGT. Trimming removed 5 bases at V and 2 bases at J, with 13 bases between. Written as DNA, the CDR3 is TGTGCCAGCAGTTTTACAGGTTCCCCCTACAATGAGCAGTTCTTC. This encodes CASSFTGSPYNEQFF.

This clone occurred once. The chain links TRBV11-2 to TRBJ2-7; 7 bases fit TRBD2. V lost 1 base, J lost 1 base, and 4 bases stayed unmatched. Germline CDR1 SGHAT, CDR2 FQNNGV. The CDR3 consists of 15 residues. CDR3 protein: CASSLALAVSYEQYF. The CDR3 coding sequence is TGTGCCAGCAGCTTAGCTCTAGCGGTTTCCTACGAGCAGTACTTC.

CDR3 nucleotides: TGTGCCACCAGCAGAGTGCAGGGGGCTACCGGGGAGCTGTTTTTT. This gives the protein CATSRVQGATGELFF. The chain couples TRBV15 to TRBJ2-2, with 8 nucleotides matching TRBD1. The CDR3 consists of 15 residues. Trimming at V came to 1 base and at J to 5 bases, leaving 3 bases not matched to a gene. From germline, CDR1 is LNHNV and CDR2 YYDKDF (reference sequence).

The table lists this clone with a count of one. V usage is TRBV27 and J usage is TRBJ2-3, with TRBD2 as a possible D gene (6 bases). The CDR3 runs to 16 residues. Germline V CDR1 and CDR2: MNHEY, SMNVEV (reference sequence). Trimming stripped 5 bases from V and 2 bases from J, with 17 bases between. The CDR3 is CASSPGVARITDTQYF. The CDR3 DNA follows: TGTGCCAGCAGTCCGGGAGTAGCGAGAATCACAGATACGCAGTATTTT.

The chain couples TRBV28 to TRBJ1-1; 8 nucleotides align to TRBD1. Germline V gene lookup returns CDR1 MDHEN and CDR2 SYDVKM. The CDR3 is made up of 13 amino acids. V gave up 6 bases and J gave up 11 bases; unmatched junction bases: 11. CDR3 DNA sequence: TGTGCCAGCAGAAAAGGAGGACAGGGTAGGGCTTTCTTT. As protein: CASRKGGQGRAFF.

The chain has TRBV4-1 and TRBJ2-3; 8 bases are shared with TRBD1. CDR1 is MGHRA, CDR2 YSYEKL, per germline. Trimming took 3 bases from V and 6 from J; bases not matched to a gene: 17. The CDR3 extends over 18 amino acids. DNA for the CDR3: TGCGCCAGCAGCCACCTCACGGGGGCAGGGGGCGACCCCGATACGCAGTATTTT. As protein: CASSHLTGAGGDPDTQYF.

The gene calls are TRBV29-1 and TRBJ2-2; D perhaps matches TRBD2 (5 bases). This CDR3 has 19 residues. V was shortened by 7 bases and J by 0 bases, with 27 bases between the two germline ends. CDR1 and CDR2 from the germline V gene are SQVTM and ANQGSEA. The CDR3 sequence: CSAYLGATTTPANTGELFF. DNA of the CDR3: TGCAGCGCCTACCTGGGAGCTACTACCACCCCCGCGAACACCGGGGAGCTGTTTTTT.

CDR3: CSVERDSYNEQFF. The CDR3 nucleotides are TGCAGCGTTGAAAGGGACAGTTACAATGAGCAGTTCTTC. The J gene is TRBJ2-1, the V gene TRBV29-1, with 7 bases matching TRBD1. Trimming removed 2 bases from V and 4 bases from J; junction bases left unmatched: 2. There are 13 residues in the CDR3. The germline V gene has CDR1 SQVTM and CDR2 ANQGSEA.

This chain joins TRBV28 and TRBJ2-7; tentative D call: TRBD1 (6 bases). Trimming cost V 4 bases and J 5 bases, with 12 bases left between them. CDR1 is MDHEN and CDR2 is SYDVKM in the germline V gene. This CDR3 is 13 amino acids long. CDR3 in DNA: TGTGCCAGCAGTTCCCATACAGGGAACGAGCAGTACTTC. It encodes CASSSHTGNEQYF.

The chain carries TRBV7-9 and TRBJ1-5, with 7 bases fitting TRBD1. The CDR3 totals 16 residues. Unmatched junction bases numbered 12, after V lost 5 bases and J lost 5 bases. Germline assignment: CDR1 SEHNR and CDR2 FQNEAQ (reference sequence). As DNA, the CDR3 is TGTGCCAGCAGCACCACGTTGACAGGGCCAGATCAGCCCCAGCATTTT. Translation gives CASSTTLTGPDQPQHF.

CDR3 in amino acids: CASSSRVSYEQYF. CDR3 DNA sequence: TGCGCCAGCAGCTCCCGGGTGTCATACGAGCAGTACTTC. The genes are TRBV4-1 and TRBJ2-7; the D is unclear. V lost 5 bases and J 4 bases, leaving 12 bases between the germline ends. Germline CDR1 MGHRA, CDR2 YSYEKL. The CDR3 contains 13 residues.

V gene TRBV28 combines with J gene TRBJ2-2; a weak D match, TRBD2 (6 bases). V was cut by 2 bases and J by 2 bases, with 15 bases left in between. This CDR3 has 17 residues. Germline V CDR1 and CDR2: MDHEN, SYDVKM. The DNA of the CDR3 is TGTGCCAGCAGTTTAAACCCCGGGACTCCAAACACCGGGGAGCTGTTTTTT. Its protein product is CASSLNPGTPNTGELFF. Drawing the rest from reference TRBV28 and TRBJ2-2, the complete variable domain is DVKVTQSSRYLVKRTGEKVFLECVQDMDHENMFWYRQDPGLGLRLIYFSYDVKMKEKGDIPEGYSVSREKKERFSLILESASTNQTSMYLCASSLNPGTPNTGELFFGEGSRLTVL.

This clone was seen once. This chain uses TRBV6-5 with TRBJ2-2; the D is unclear. The CDR3 runs to 15 residues. The germline CDR1 and CDR2 sequences are MNHEY and SVGAGI. The ends were cut back, 0 bases at V and 6 bases at J, with 11 bases in the middle. As DNA, the CDR3 is TGTGCCAGCAGTTACTCTGCTCTCGATGCCGGGGAGCTGTTTTTT. Its translation is CASSYSALDAGELFF.

This chain uses TRBV28 with TRBJ2-5; D gene ambiguous. V was trimmed by 9 bases and J by 3 bases, leaving 8 bases between them. This CDR3 region has 11 residues. Germline-derived CDR1 and CDR2 are MDHEN and SYDVKM. The CDR3 spells CASRAEETQYF. The CDR3 DNA follows: TGTGCCAGTAGGGCTGAAGAGACCCAGTACTTC.

V usage is TRBV2 and J usage is TRBJ2-1; D possibly corresponds to TRBD2 (5 bases). The germline V and J ends were trimmed by 2 bases and 5 bases, with 10 bases remaining between them. Germline V gene data show CDR1 as SNHLY and CDR2 as FYNNEI. The CDR3 spans 14 residues. The CDR3 DNA follows: TGTGCCAGCAGTGAAATGCGGGTCCACAATGAGCAGTTCTTC. The encoded protein is CASSEMRVHNEQFF.